The clone carrying this T cell receptor (beta chain) was seen only once. The antigen is undetermined. This record belongs to a study of cytomegalovirus exposure and HLA in healthy donors. In the study overall: An earlier analysis identified approximately 110 million unique TCR beta sequences in about 170 million T cells. A data release that came early held tens of millions of unique TCRs from HLA-typed donors. General study points: A few of the chains that were CMV-associated were confirmed in vitro to be specific for CMV antigens.

The germline V gene has CDR1 SGHTA and CDR2 FQGNSA. Trimming removed 5 bases from V and 6 bases from J; junction bases left unmatched: 9. The length of the CDR3 is 15 residues. The study ran its PCR with 60 Vbeta and 13 Jbeta primers. Only in-frame clones appear in the TCRdb table, and some are missing; sequencing was by immunoSEQ multiplex PCR. The sample records more than 85,000 clones, over 60% being singletons. This chain connects TRBV7-2 to TRBJ1-1, with 10 bases that match TRBD1. The sequenced material came from PBMCs. The receptor comes from a male donor in good health and CMV-seropositive. The CDR3 DNA is TGTGCCAGCAGCCCCCGACAGGGGGCGAGCGCTGAAGCTTTCTTT. Encoded protein: CASSPRQGASAEAFF.